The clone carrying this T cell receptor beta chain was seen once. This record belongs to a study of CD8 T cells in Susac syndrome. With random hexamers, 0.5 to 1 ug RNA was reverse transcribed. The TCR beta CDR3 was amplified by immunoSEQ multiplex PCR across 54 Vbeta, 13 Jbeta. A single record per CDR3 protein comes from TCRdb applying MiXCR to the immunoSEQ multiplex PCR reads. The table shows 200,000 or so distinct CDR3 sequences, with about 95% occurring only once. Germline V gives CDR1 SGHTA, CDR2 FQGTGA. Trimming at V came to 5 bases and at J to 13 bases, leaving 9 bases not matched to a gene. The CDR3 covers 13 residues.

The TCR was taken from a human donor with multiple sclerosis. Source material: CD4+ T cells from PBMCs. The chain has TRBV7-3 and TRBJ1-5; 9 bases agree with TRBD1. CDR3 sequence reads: CASSLRDRDPQHF. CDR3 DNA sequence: TGTGCCAGCAGCCTACGGGACAGGGACCCGCAGCATTTT.